The 27 T cell receptor beta chains below all came from one sample that was sequenced in a study of control samples from healthy donors and cancer patients. Clones were sequenced by immunoSEQ multiplex PCR, and TCRdb holds only the in-frame ones, with some missing. The sample has 150,000 to 200,000 clones, roughly nine tenths seen once. The specimen was blood. All receptors come from a woman in her 30s in good health.

The chain has TRBV19 and TRBJ2-3; 11 nucleotides match TRBD2. Germline V CDR1 and CDR2: LNHDA, SQIVND (reference sequence). This CDR3 comprises 14 residues. The V segment lost 3 bases and the J segment 6 bases; nucleotides outside the gene matches: 2. The CDR3 nucleotides are TGTGCCAGTAGTATTCTAGCGGGAGGTGATACGCAGTATTTT. The encoded protein is CASSILAGGDTQYF.

V is TRBV24-1 and J is TRBJ2-3, with TRBD1 identical over 7 bases. This CDR3 contains 13 residues. The J segment lost 6 bases and the V segment lost 3 bases, leaving 2 bases of the junction unmatched. Germline V gene lookup returns CDR1 KGHDR and CDR2 SFDVKD. The CDR3 sequence is CATSDDRVDTQYF. CDR3 sequence (DNA): TGTGCCACCAGTGATGACAGGGTGGATACGCAGTATTTT.

This rearrangement joins TRBV6-5 to TRBJ1-5; D may be TRBD1 (5 bases). Per germline, CDR1 MNHEY and CDR2 SVGAGI. The V end was cut by 2 bases, the J end by 6 bases, with 8 bases between. The CDR3 loop spans 13 amino acids. CDR3: CASSYEGPQPQHF. CDR3 nucleotides: TGTGCCAGCAGTTACGAGGGGCCTCAGCCCCAGCATTTT.

The chain recombines TRBV5-1 with TRBJ2-3, with D possibly being TRBD2 (6 bases). The ends were cut back, 1 base at V and 1 base at J, with 19 bases in the middle. The CDR3 is made up of 18 amino acids. In germline, CDR1 is SGHRS, CDR2 YFSETQ. The CDR3 sequence is CASSLYPGKASGTDTQYF. In nucleotides, the CDR3 is TGCGCCAGCAGCTTGTACCCGGGAAAGGCTAGCGGCACAGATACGCAGTATTTT.

The DNA for the CDR3 is TGTGCCAGCAGCTTAGCAGGGTGGGGCACAGATACGCAGTATTTT. It codes for CASSLAGWGTDTQYF. The chain combines TRBV7-3 with TRBJ2-3, with D maybe TRBD1 (5 bases). CDR3 length: 15 amino acids. Germline CDR1 is SGHTA and CDR2 is FQGTGA. Trimming left V 2 bases short and J 1 base short, with 10 bases between.

In regard to this clone: The sample holds other DNA sequences that translate to the same CDR3. V usage is TRBV7-2 and J usage is TRBJ1-4; D uncertain. V was pared by 1 base and J by 2 bases, with 8 bases between. CDR3 size: 15 residues. The V gene's germline CDR1 is SGHTA and CDR2 FQGNSA. The CDR3 loop is CASSLGWATNEKLFF. CDR3 nucleotide sequence: TGTGCCAGCAGCTTAGGGTGGGCTACTAATGAAAAACTGTTTTTT.

The chain employs TRBV6-6 and TRBJ2-3; no definite D call. There are 12 residues in the CDR3. V lost 6 bases and J lost 0, with 4 bases in between. Germline V gene sequence: CDR1 MNHNY, CDR2 SVGAGI (reference sequence). The CDR3 nucleotides are TGTGCCAGCAGGGACAGCACAGATACGCAGTATTTT. Protein: CASRDSTDTQYF.

The gene calls are TRBV14 and TRBJ2-4; TRBD1 aligns across 10 bases. The CDR3 totals 13 residues. The V gene's germline CDR1 is SGHDN and CDR2 FVKESK. The V and J ends lost 4 bases and 7 bases, in that order; junction bases with no gene match: 1. The CDR3 region is CASSRTGGNIQYF. Written as DNA, the CDR3 is TGTGCCAGCAGCCGGACAGGGGGGAACATTCAGTACTTC.

This clone occurred once. V is TRBV5-1 and J is TRBJ1-3; 12 bases fit TRBD1. With V trimmed by 5 bases and J by 4 bases, 4 bases remained unmatched. Germline V lookup: CDR1 SGHRS, CDR2 YFSETQ. The CDR3 runs 15 residues. The CDR3 reads CASRPGQGAGNTIYF. The CDR3, as DNA: TGCGCCAGCAGGCCGGGACAGGGGGCCGGAAACACCATATATTTT.

The genes are TRBV18 and TRBJ2-2; TRBD2 agrees at 8 bases. Germline values: CDR1 KGHSH, CDR2 LQKENI. The J segment lost 0 bases and the V segment lost 2 bases, leaving 5 bases of the junction unmatched. This CDR3 is 17 amino acids long. CDR3 sequence (DNA): TGTGCCAGCTCACCAACGGGAGGGCCAGCGAACACCGGGGAGCTGTTTTTT. Residues: CASSPTGGPANTGELFF.

The V gene is TRBV3-1 (or the pseudogene TRBV3-2), the J gene TRBJ1-3, with TRBD1 identical over 7 bases. Germline assignment: CDR1 LGHDT and CDR2 YNNKEL (reference sequence). V lost 6 bases and J lost 0; bases outside the gene matches: 2. This CDR3 region has 14 residues. The CDR3 loop is CASSRDSSGNTIYF. The CDR3 coding sequence is TGTGCCAGCAGTCGGGACAGCTCTGGAAACACCATATATTTT.

The rearrangement links TRBV7-8 to TRBJ1-4; TRBD1 matches at 10 bases. V gave up 1 base and J gave up 7 bases; unmatched junction bases: 0. CDR1 and CDR2 (germline): SGHVS, FQNEAQ. The CDR3 totals 14 residues. The CDR3 DNA is TGTGCCAGCAGCTTAGGGACAGGGGGTGAAAAACTGTTTTTT. It yields the protein CASSLGTGGEKLFF.

The CDR3 spells CATSRELAGSNEQFF. CDR3 bases: TGTGCCACCAGCAGAGAACTAGCGGGGTCCAATGAGCAGTTCTTC. V gene TRBV15 combines with J gene TRBJ2-1, with 10 bases matching TRBD2. Germline CDR1 LNHNV, CDR2 YYDKDF (reference sequence). The CDR3 loop spans 15 amino acids. The ends lost 0 bases at V and 6 bases at J; junction bases unmatched: 2.

CDR3 in DNA: TGTGCCAGCAAAGGGGGACGAAACTCCTACAATGAGCAGTTCTTC. Its translation is CASKGGRNSYNEQFF. The V call is TRBV2, the J call TRBJ2-1; TRBD1 might be the D (6 bases). Per the germline V gene, CDR1 is SNHLY and CDR2 is FYNNEI. Trimming shortened V by 7 bases and J by 0 bases, and 13 bases separated the two germline ends. The CDR3 is 15 amino acids.

The chain recombines TRBV13 with TRBJ1-1, with TRBD1 identical over 8 bases. The germline V gene has CDR1 PRHDT and CDR2 FYEKMQ (reference sequence). V lost 3 bases and J lost 4; bases outside the gene matches: 1. The CDR3 sequence is 13 residues long. CDR3 region: CASSLGQATEAFF. DNA for the CDR3: TGTGCCAGCAGCTTGGGACAGGCCACTGAAGCTTTCTTT. The full variable domain, rest sourced from reference TRBV13 and TRBJ1-1, is AAGVIQSPRHLIKEKRETATLKCYPIPRHDTVYWYQQGPGQDPQFLISFYEKMQSDKGSIPDRFSAQQFSDYHSELNMSSLELGDSALYFCASSLGQATEAFFGQGTRLTVV.

V gene TRBV6-7 combines with J gene TRBJ2-7, with D maybe TRBD1 (6 bases). TRBV6-7 counts as an open reading frame of uncertain function. Trimming took off 2 bases at V and 7 bases at J, with 6 bases between the two ends. This CDR3 comprises 11 residues. The CDR3 DNA reads TGTGCCAGCAGTTACGGACAGGAGCAGTACTTC. This sequence encodes CASSYGQEQYF.

The chain recombines TRBV2 with TRBJ2-1, with 7 positions matching TRBD2. Looked up from germline, CDR1 is SNHLY and CDR2 is FYNNEI. The CDR3 runs 15 residues. J was trimmed by 2 bases and V by 2 bases; bases with no gene match: 3. CDR3 nucleotides: TGTGCCAGCAGTGAATTGGGGACTACCTACAATGAGCAGTTCTTC. Translated: CASSELGTTYNEQFF.

In this sample, this clone turned up once. V gene TRBV6-2 or TRBV6-3 combines with J gene TRBJ2-3, with TRBD2 identical over 9 bases. Germline lookup yields CDR1 MNHEY and CDR2 SVGEGT. The CDR3 runs 16 residues. The V segment lost 2 bases and the J segment 2 bases; nucleotides outside the gene matches: 5. CDR3 residues: CASSYGSGGYTDTQYF. CDR3 bases: TGTGCCAGCAGTTACGGTAGCGGGGGCTACACAGATACGCAGTATTTT.

V and J are TRBV19 and TRBJ1-1; TRBD1 matches 10 bases. From germline, CDR1 is LNHDA and CDR2 SQIVND (reference sequence). After removal of 3 bases from V and 4 bases from J, the junction contained 2 bases not matched to a gene. The CDR3 totals 14 residues. In DNA form, the CDR3 reads TGTGCCAGTAGTATCGGGACAGGGGCCACTGAAGCTTTCTTT. This encodes CASSIGTGATEAFF.

V and J are TRBV4-3 and TRBJ1-5, with D possibly TRBD1 on 5 matching bases. Germline V gene data show CDR1 as LGHNA and CDR2 as YSLEER. CDR3 length: 15 amino acids. V was trimmed by 0 bases and J by 4 bases, leaving 10 bases between them. The DNA of the CDR3 is TGCGCCAGCAGCCAAGATCCGGGGGGTAATCAGCCCCAGCATTTT. It translates to CASSQDPGGNQPQHF.

This sequence joins TRBV18 and TRBJ1-1, with 9 positions matching TRBD1. V lost 4 bases to trimming and J lost 2 bases; unmatched junction nucleotides: 5. CDR3 length: 15 amino acids. Germline assignment: CDR1 KGHSH and CDR2 LQKENI. CDR3 bases: TGTGCCAGCTCACGGACAGGGGATTTAAACACTGAAGCTTTCTTT. It specifies CASSRTGDLNTEAFF.

The chain uses TRBV5-6 and TRBJ2-1; tentative D call: TRBD2 (7 bases). The V gene's germline CDR1 is SGHDT and CDR2 YYEEEE. CDR3 length: 14 amino acids. The V gene lost 4 bases and the J gene lost 2 bases, with 10 bases spanning the gap. The DNA for the CDR3 is TGTGCCAGCAGCCGCGGGGGCGCCTACAATGAGCAGTTCTTC. It encodes CASSRGGAYNEQFF.

Turning to this clone: Different DNA sequences within this sample yield the same CDR3. The chain links TRBV5-6 to TRBJ2-7, with no clear D. In germline, CDR1 is SGHDT, CDR2 YYEEEE. Trimming pared 0 bases from V and 4 bases from J, leaving 2 bases between. This CDR3 has 11 amino acids. CDR3 in amino acids: CASSLGYEQYF. The CDR3 DNA reads TGTGCCAGCAGCTTGGGATACGAGCAGTACTTC.

A note on this clone: This sample also contains other DNA sequences that code for the same CDR3. The chain recombines TRBV15 with TRBJ2-6, with TRBD2 identical over 11 bases. The CDR3 loop spans 17 amino acids. V lost 2 bases and J lost 3; bases outside the gene matches: 3. The germline V gene encodes CDR1 LNHNV and CDR2 YYDKDF (reference sequence). The CDR3 reads CATSRNSGRGGANVLTF. CDR3 coding DNA: TGTGCCACCAGCAGAAATAGCGGGAGGGGTGGGGCCAACGTCCTGACTTTC.

The genes are TRBV12-2 and TRBJ2-5; TRBD2, the table's D call, was not compared with the DNA. TRBV12-2 constitutes a pseudogene. This CDR3 has 13 amino acids. Here the CDR3 DNA reads TGTGCAAGTCGCTTAGGGCTAGCGGAGACCCAGTACTTC. Its protein is CASRLGLAETQYF.

This chain joins TRBV4-2 and TRBJ2-2, with TRBD2 as a possible D gene (5 bases). The V and J ends lost 5 bases and 3 bases respectively, with 13 bases between them. This CDR3 is 15 amino acids long. Germline V gene sequence: CDR1 LGHNA, CDR2 YNFKEQ. The CDR3 DNA follows: TGTGCCAGCAGCAAAGGGAGTTCAGACACCGGGGAGCTGTTTTTT. This gives the protein CASSKGSSDTGELFF.

The CDR3 protein is CASSLVGGGGETQYF. Here the CDR3 DNA reads TGTGCCAGCAGCTTGGTTGGAGGGGGCGGTGAGACCCAGTACTTC. The chain joins TRBV7-9 to TRBJ2-5; TRBD1 is a possible D gene (7 bases). V lost 3 bases to trimming and J lost 5 bases, with 16 bases between them. This CDR3 region has 15 residues. Germline lookup yields CDR1 SEHNR and CDR2 FQNEAQ (reference sequence).